This T cell receptor (beta chain) was recorded in a study of blood T cell repertoires in COVID-19. CDR1 SEHNR and CDR2 FQNEAQ come from the germline V gene (reference sequence). V was clipped by 9 bases and J by 4 bases, with 12 bases between them. CDR3 size: 12 residues. The assay was immunoSEQ multiplex PCR, and TCRdb's table has in-frame clones only and misses some. The sample records about 130,000 clones, roughly 80% being singletons. The sequenced sample was peripheral blood. The V gene is TRBV7-9, the J gene TRBJ1-2; unclear D gene. The clonotype was recovered from a woman aged 80 or over with acute or convalescent COVID-19. The CDR3 sequence is CASHDSRYGYTF. In DNA form, the CDR3 reads TGTGCCAGTCATGATTCGCGCTATGGCTACACCTTC. Filled out from reference TRBV7-9 and TRBJ1-2, the complete variable domain reads DTGVSQNPRHKITKRGQNVTFRCDPISEHNRLYWYRQTLGQGPEFLTYFQNEAQLEKSRLLSDRFSAERPKGSFSTLEIQRTEQGDSAMYLCASHDSRYGYTFGSGTRLTVV.